Here is one TCR beta chain with its context. The data originate from a study of blood T cell repertoires in COVID-19. Deletions cut 4 bases from V and 6 bases from J, with 10 bases between. The CDR3 is 13 residues long. The germline V gene has CDR1 LGHDT and CDR2 YNNKEL (reference sequence). Generated by immunoSEQ multiplex PCR, the TCRdb table keeps only in-frame clones and is missing some. This sample has about 130,000 clones, with about 92% found just once. The receptor was isolated from a man between 45 and 60 years old with active COVID-19. V and J are TRBV3-1 (or the pseudogene TRBV3-2) and TRBJ1-5; weak D call: TRBD1 (6 bases). The sequenced material came from peripheral blood. The chain's CDR3 is CASSLQGAQPQHF. The CDR3 DNA is TGTGCCAGCAGCCTACAGGGTGCTCAGCCCCAGCATTTT.